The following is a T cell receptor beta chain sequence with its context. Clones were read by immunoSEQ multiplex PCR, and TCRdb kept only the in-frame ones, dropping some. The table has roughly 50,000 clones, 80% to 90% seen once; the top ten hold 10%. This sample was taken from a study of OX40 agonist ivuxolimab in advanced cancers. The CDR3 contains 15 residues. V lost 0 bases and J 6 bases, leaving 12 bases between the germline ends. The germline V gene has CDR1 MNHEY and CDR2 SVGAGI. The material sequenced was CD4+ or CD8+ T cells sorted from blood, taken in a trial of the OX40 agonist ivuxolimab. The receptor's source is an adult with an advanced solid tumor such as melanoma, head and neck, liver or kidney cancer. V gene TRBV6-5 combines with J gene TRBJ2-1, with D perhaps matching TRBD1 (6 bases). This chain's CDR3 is CASSYSERGSNEQFF. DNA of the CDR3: TGTGCCAGCAGTTACTCGGAGAGGGGGAGCAATGAGCAGTTCTTC.